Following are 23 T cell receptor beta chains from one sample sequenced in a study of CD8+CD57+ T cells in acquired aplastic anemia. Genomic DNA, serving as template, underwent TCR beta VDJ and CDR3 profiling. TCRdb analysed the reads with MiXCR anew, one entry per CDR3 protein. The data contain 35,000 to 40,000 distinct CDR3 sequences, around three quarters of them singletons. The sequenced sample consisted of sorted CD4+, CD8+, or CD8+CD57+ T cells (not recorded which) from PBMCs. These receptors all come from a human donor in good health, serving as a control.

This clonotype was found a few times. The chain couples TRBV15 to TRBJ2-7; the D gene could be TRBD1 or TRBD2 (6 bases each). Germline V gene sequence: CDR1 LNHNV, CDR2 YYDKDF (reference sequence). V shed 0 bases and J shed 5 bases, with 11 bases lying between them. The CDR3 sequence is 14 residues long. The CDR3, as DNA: TGTGCCACCAGCAGAGAATGGGGGGCCCACGAGCAGTACTTC. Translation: CATSREWGAHEQYF.

The CDR3 protein is CASSERGGSYEQYF. Written as DNA, the CDR3 is TGTGCCAGCAGTGAAAGGGGGGGCTCCTACGAGCAGTACTTC. V and J are TRBV25-1 and TRBJ2-7, with D possibly matching TRBD2 (7 bases). V lost 2 bases, J lost 0 bases, and 8 bases lay in between. CDR1 MGHDK and CDR2 SYGVNS come from the germline V gene. This CDR3 contains 14 residues.

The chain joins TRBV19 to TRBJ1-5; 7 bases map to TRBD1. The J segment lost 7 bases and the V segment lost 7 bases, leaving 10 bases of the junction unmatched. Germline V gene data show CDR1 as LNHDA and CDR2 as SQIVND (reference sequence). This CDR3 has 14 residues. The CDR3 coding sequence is TGTGCCAGTACCTGGGGACAGTGGGAACAGCCCCAGCATTTT. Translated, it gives CASTWGQWEQPQHF.

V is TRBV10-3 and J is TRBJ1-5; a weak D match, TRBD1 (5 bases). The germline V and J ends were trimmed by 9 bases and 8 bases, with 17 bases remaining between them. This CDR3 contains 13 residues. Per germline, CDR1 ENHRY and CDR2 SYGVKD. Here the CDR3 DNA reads TGTGCCATGGGGGGGACCCTTCACGAGCCCCAGCATTTT. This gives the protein CAMGGTLHEPQHF.

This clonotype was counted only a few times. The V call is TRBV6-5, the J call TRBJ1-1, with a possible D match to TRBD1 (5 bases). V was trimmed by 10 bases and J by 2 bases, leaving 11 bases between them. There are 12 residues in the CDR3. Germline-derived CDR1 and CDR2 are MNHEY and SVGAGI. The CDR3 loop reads CATGWDNTEAFF. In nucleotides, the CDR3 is TGTGCCACCGGTTGGGACAACACTGAAGCTTTCTTT.

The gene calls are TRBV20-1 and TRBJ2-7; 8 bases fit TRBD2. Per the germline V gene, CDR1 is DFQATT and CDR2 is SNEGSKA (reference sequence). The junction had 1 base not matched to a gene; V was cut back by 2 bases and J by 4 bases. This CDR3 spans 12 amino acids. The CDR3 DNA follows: TGCAGTGCTAGACTAGCGGGTTACGAGCAGTACTTC. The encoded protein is CSARLAGYEQYF.

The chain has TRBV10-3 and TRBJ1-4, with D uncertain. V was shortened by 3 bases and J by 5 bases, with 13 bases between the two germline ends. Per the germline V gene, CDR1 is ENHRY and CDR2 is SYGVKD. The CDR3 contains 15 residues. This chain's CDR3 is CAISDTADPNEKLFF. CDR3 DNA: TGTGCCATCAGTGATACGGCAGACCCGAATGAAAAACTGTTTTTT.

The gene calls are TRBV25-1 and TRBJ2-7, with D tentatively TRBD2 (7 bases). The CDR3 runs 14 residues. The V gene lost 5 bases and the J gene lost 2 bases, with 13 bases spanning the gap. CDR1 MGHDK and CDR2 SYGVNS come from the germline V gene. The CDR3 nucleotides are TGTGCCAGCAGTAAGGGGGGGTACGCCTACGAGCAGTACTTC. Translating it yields CASSKGGYAYEQYF.

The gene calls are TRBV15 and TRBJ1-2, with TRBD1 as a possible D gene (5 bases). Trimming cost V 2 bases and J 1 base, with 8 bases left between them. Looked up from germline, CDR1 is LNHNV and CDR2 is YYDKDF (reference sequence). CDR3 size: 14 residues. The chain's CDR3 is CATSRRQSNYGYTF. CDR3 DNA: TGTGCCACCAGCAGAAGACAGAGTAACTATGGCTACACCTTC.

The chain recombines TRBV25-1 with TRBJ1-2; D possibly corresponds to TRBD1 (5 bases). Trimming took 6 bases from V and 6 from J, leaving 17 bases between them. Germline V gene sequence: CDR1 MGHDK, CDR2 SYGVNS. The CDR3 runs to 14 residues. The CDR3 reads CASSLMQRDDGYTF. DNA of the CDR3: TGTGCCAGCAGCTTGATGCAGCGGGACGATGGCTACACCTTC.

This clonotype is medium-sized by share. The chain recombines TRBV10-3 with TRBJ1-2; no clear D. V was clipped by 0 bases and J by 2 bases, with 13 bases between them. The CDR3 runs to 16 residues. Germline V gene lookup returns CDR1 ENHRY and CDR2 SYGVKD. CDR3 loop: CAISESTPGLNYGYTF. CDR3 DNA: TGTGCCATCAGTGAGTCGACTCCTGGACTGAACTATGGCTACACCTTC.

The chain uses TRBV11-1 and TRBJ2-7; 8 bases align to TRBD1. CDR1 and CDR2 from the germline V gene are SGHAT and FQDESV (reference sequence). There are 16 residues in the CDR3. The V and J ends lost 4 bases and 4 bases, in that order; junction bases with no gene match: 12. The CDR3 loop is CASSSNPRTGRYEQYF. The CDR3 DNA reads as TGTGCCAGCAGCTCCAACCCACGGACAGGGCGATACGAGCAGTACTTC.

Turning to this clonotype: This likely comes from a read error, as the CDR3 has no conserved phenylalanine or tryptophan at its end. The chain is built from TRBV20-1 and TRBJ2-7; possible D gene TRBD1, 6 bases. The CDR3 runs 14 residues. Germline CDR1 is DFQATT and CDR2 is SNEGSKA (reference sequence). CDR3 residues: CSARGTGTTYGQYL. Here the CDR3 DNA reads TGCAGTGCTAGAGGTACAGGGACAACCTACGGGCAGTACCTC.

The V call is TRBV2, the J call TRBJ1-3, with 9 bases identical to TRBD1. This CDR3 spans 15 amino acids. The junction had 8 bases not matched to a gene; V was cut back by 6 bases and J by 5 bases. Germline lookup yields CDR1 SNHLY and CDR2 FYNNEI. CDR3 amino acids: CASSQDRGRRNTIYF. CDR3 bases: TGTGCCAGCAGCCAGGACAGGGGAAGACGAAACACCATATATTTT.

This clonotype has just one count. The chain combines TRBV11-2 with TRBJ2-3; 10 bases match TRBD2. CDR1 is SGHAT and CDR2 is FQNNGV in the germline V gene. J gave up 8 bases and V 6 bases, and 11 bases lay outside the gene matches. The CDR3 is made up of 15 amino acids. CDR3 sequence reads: CASRQSGGATSTQYF. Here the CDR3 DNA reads TGTGCCAGCAGACAGAGCGGGGGGGCCACTAGTACGCAGTATTTT.

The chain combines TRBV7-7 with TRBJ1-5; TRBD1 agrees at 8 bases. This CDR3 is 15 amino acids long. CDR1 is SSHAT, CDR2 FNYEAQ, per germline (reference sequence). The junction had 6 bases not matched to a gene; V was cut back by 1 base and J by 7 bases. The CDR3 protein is CASSLGSRGHQPQHF. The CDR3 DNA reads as TGTGCCAGCAGCTTAGGTTCCAGGGGGCACCAGCCCCAGCATTTT.

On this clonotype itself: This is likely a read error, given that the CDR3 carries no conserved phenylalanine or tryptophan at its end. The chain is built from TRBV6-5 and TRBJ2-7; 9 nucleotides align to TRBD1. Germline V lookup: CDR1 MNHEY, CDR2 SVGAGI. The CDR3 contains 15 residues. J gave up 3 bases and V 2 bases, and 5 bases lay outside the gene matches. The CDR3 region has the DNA TGTGCCAGCAGTTACCCGGGGACAGGGCGCTACGAGCAGTACCTC. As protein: CASSYPGTGRYEQYL.

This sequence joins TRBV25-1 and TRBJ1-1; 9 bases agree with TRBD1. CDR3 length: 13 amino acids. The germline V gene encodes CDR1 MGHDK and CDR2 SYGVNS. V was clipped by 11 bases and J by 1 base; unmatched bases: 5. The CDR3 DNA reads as TGTGCCTGGGAGACAGGGGGGAACACTGAAGCTTTCTTT. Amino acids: CAWETGGNTEAFF.

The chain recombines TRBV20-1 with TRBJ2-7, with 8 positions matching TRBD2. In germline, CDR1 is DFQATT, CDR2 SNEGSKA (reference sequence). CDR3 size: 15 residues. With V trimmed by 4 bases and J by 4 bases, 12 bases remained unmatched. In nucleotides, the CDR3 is TGCAGTGCTATAGCCGGGAGCGGGAGAGAGTACGAGCAGTACTTC. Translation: CSAIAGSGREYEQYF.

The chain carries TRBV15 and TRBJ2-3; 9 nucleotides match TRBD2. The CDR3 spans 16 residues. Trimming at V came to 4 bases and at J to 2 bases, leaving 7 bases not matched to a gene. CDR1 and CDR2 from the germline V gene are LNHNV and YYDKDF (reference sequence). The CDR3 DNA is TGTGCCACCAGCACGGTCATAGCGGGGGCCACAGATACGCAGTATTTT. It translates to CATSTVIAGATDTQYF.

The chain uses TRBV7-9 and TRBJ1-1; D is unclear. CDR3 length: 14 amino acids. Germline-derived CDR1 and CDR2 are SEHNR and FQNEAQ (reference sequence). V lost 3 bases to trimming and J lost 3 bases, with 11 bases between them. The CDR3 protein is CASSLEPLDTEAFF. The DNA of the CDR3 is TGTGCCAGCAGCTTGGAACCCCTAGACACTGAAGCTTTCTTT.

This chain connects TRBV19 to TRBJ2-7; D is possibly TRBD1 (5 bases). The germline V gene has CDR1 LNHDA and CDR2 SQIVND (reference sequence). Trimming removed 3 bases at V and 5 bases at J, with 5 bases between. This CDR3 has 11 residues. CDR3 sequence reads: CASSIRDEQYF. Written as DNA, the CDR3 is TGTGCCAGTAGTATCAGGGACGAGCAGTACTTC.

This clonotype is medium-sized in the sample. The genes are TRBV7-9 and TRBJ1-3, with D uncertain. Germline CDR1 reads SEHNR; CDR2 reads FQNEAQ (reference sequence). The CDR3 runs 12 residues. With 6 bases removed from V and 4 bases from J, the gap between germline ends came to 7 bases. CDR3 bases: TGTGCCAGCAGGCTCCCGGGAAACACCATATATTTT. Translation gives CASRLPGNTIYF.